This paragraph covers one T cell receptor (beta chain) sequence. As yet, its antigen is unknown. The record originates from a study of beta chain features in type 1 diabetes. Overall study results and limits: Compared with healthy donors, patients appeared to share more similar naive, central memory and regulatory TCRB repertoires. Type 1 diabetes patients showed a moderate but significant shortening of TCRB CDR3s in all four CD4+ subsets.

Isolated RNA was reverse transcribed in full, so expressed TCRB transcripts were sequenced. Data came from immunoSEQ multiplex PCR; TCRdb stores just in-frame clones and leaves some out. The data show roughly 280,000 clones, roughly 24% seen once. This CDR3 has 14 amino acids. V shed 2 bases and J shed 3 bases, with 12 bases lying between them. The germline V gene has CDR1 GTSNPN and CDR2 SVGIG (reference sequence). The clonotype was recovered from a woman aged 30 to 39 with type 1 diabetes. Sequencing used naive CD4+ T cells from blood. The chain joins TRBV30 to TRBJ2-3; the D gene is possibly TRBD2 (7 bases). This CDR3 is CAWSPGGGTDTQYF. The CDR3 nucleotides read TGTGCCTGGAGTCCGGGGGGCGGAACAGATACGCAGTATTTT. Full variable domain (outside the CDR3, taken from reference TRBV30 and TRBJ2-3): SQTIHQWPATLVQPVGSPLSLECTVEGTSNPNLYWYRQAAGRGLQLLFYSVGIGQISSEVPQNLSASRPQDRQFILSSKKLLLSDSGFYLCAWSPGGGTDTQYFGPGTRLTVL.